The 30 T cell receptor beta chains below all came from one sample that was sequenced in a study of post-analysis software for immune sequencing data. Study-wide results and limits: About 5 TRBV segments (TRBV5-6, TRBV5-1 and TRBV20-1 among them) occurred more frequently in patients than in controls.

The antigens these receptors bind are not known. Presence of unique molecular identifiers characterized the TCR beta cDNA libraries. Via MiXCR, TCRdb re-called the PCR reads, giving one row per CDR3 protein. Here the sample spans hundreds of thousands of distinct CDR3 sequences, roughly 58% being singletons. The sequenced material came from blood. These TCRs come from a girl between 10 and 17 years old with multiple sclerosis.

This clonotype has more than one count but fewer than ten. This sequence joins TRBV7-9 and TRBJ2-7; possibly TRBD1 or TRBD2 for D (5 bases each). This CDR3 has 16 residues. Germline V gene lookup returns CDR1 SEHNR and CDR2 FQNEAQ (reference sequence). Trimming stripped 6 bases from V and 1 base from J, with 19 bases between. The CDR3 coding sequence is TGTGCCAGCAGGTACGGGGCTGAAGCCCGTTCCTACGAGCAGTACTTC. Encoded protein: CASRYGAEARSYEQYF.

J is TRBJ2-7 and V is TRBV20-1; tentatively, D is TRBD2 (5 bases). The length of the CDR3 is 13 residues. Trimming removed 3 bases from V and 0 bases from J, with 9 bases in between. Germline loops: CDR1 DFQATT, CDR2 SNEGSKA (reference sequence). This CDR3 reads CSASSGISYEQYF. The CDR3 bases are TGCAGTGCTAGTTCCGGGATCTCCTACGAGCAGTACTTC.

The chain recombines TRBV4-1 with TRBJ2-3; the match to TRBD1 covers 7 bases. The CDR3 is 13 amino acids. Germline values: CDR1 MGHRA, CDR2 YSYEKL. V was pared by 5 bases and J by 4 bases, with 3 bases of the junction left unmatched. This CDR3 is CASSGTASDTQYF. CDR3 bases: TGCGCCAGCAGCGGGACAGCATCAGATACGCAGTATTTT.

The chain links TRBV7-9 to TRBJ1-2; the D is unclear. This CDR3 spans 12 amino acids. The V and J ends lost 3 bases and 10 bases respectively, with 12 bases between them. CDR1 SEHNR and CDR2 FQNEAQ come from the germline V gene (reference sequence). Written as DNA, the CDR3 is TGTGCCAGCAGCTTTAATAGGGAGAACTACACCTTC. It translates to CASSFNRENYTF.

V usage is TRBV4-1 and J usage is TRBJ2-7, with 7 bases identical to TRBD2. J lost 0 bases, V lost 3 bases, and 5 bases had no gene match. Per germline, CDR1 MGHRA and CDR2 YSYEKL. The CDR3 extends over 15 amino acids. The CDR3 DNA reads TGCGCCAGCAGCCAGGAACTAGCGAGCTCCTACGAGCAGTACTTC. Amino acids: CASSQELASSYEQYF.

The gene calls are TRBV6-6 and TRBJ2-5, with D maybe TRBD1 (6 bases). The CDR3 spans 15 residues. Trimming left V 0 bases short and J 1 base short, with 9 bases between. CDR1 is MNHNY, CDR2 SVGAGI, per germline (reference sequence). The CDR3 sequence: CASSYSRTAQETQYF. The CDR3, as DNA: TGTGCCAGCAGTTACTCGAGGACAGCCCAAGAGACCCAGTACTTC.

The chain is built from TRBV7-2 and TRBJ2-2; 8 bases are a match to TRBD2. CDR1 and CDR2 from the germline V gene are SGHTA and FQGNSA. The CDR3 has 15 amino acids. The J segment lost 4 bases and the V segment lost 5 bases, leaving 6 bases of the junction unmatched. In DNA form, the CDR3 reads TGTGCCAGCAGCCGGGGACTAGTTGGCACCGGGGAGCTGTTTTTT. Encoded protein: CASSRGLVGTGELFF.

CDR3 residues: CSAKGAAITEAFF. CDR3 DNA: TGCAGTGCGAAGGGGGCGGCCATCACTGAAGCTTTCTTT. The chain uses TRBV20-1 and TRBJ1-1; TRBD1 matches at 7 bases. This CDR3 is built from 13 residues. With 6 bases clipped from V and 4 bases from J, the junction kept 8 bases outside the gene matches. The germline V gene encodes CDR1 DFQATT and CDR2 SNEGSKA (reference sequence).

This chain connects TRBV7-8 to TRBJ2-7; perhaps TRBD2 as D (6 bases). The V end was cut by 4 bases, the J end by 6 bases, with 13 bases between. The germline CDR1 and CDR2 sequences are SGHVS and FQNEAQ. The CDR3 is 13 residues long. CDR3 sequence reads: CASSSMAGTEQYF. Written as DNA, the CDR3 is TGTGCCAGCAGCTCCATGGCGGGGACCGAGCAGTACTTC.

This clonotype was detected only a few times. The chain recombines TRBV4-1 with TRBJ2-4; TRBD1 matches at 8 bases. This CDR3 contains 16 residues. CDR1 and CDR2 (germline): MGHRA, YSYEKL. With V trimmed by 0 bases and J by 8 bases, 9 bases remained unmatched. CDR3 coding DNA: TGCGCCAGCAGCCAAGATTGGGCAGGGGGCGCGGACATTCAGTACTTC. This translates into CASSQDWAGGADIQYF.

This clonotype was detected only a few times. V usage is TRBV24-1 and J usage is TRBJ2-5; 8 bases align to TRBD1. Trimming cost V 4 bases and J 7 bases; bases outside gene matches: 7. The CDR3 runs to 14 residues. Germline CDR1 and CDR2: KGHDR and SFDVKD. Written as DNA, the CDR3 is TGTGCCACCAGTGACTCCGGACAGGGAGGGACCCAGTACTTC. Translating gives CATSDSGQGGTQYF.

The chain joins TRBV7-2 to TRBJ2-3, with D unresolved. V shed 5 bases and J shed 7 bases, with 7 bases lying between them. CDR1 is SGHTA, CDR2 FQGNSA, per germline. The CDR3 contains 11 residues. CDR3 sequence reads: CASSPENTQYF. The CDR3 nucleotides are TGTGCCAGCAGCCCCGAGAATACGCAGTATTTT.

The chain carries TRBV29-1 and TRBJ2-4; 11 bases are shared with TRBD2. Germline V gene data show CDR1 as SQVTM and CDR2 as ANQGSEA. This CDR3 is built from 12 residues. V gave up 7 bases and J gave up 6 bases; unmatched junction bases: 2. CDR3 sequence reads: CSGGLAGNIQYF. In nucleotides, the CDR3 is TGCAGCGGTGGACTAGCGGGAAACATTCAGTACTTC.

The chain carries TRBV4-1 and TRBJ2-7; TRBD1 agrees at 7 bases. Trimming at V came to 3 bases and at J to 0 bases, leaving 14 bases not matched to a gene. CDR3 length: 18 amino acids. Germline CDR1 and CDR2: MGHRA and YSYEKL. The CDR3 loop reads CASSHLNPIGTVSYEQYF. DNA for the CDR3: TGCGCCAGCAGCCACCTAAACCCTATCGGGACAGTCTCCTACGAGCAGTACTTC.

In DNA form, the CDR3 reads TGTGCCAGCAGCAATACGGGACAGGGAAAACTTTCTGGGGCCAACGTCCTGACTTTC. Residues: CASSNTGQGKLSGANVLTF. The gene calls are TRBV7-9 and TRBJ2-6, with TRBD1 identical over 9 bases. CDR1 and CDR2 from the germline V gene are SEHNR and FQNEAQ (reference sequence). V shed 5 bases, J shed 1 base, and the junction held 12 bases outside the gene matches. The CDR3 has 19 residues.

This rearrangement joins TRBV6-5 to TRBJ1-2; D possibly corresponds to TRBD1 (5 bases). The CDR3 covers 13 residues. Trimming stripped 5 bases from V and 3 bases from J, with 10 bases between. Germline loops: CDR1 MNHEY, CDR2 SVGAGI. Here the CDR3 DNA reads TGTGCCAGCAGTCCCTGGGGGGACTATGGCTACACCTTC. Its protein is CASSPWGDYGYTF.

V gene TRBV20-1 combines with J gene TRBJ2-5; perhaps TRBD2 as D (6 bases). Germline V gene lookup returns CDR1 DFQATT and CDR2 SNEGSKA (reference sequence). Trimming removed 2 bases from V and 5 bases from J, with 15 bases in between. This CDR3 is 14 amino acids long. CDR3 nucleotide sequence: TGCAGTGCTAGACTTGGTGGGCTAGCGGAGACCCAGTACTTC. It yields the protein CSARLGGLAETQYF.

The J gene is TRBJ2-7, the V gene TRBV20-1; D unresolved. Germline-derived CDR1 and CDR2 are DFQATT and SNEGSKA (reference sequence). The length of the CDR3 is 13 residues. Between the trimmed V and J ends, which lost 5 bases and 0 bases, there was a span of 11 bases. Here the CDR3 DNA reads TGCAGTGCTCCGGTCCCAGGCTCCTACGAGCAGTACTTC. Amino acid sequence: CSAPVPGSYEQYF.

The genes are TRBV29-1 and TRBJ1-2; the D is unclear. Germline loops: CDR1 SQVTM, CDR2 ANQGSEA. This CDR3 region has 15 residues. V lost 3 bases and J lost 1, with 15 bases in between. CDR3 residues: CSVDWYAESNYGYTF. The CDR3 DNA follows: TGCAGCGTTGATTGGTACGCCGAGAGTAACTATGGCTACACCTTC.

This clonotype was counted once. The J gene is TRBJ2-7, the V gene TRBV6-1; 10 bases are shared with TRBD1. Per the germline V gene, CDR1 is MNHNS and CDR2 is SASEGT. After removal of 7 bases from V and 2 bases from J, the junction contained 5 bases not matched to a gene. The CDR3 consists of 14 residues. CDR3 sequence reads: CASMGDRGAYEQYF. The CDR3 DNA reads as TGTGCCAGCATGGGGGACAGGGGAGCCTACGAGCAGTACTTC.

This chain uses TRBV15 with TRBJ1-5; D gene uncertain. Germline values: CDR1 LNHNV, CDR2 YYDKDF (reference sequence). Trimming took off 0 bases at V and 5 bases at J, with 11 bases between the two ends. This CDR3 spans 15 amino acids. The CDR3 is CATSRDPADYQPQHF. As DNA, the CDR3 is TGTGCCACCAGCAGAGACCCAGCTGATTATCAGCCCCAGCATTTT.

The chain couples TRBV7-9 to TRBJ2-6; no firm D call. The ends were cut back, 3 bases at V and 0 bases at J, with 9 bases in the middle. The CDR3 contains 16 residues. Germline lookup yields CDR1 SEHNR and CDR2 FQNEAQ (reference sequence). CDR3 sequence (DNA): TGTGCCAGCAGCTTGAACAGTCCCTCTGGGGCCAACGTCCTGACTTTC. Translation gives CASSLNSPSGANVLTF.

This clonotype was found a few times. The CDR3 reads CASSTAGTGVYEQFF. The CDR3 DNA reads TGCGCCAGCAGCACGGCCGGGACAGGGGTCTATGAGCAGTTCTTC. The rearrangement uses TRBV5-1 and TRBJ2-1, with TRBD1 identical over 10 bases. There are 15 residues in the CDR3. Germline CDR1 is SGHRS and CDR2 is YFSETQ. Germline trimming cut 4 bases from V and 8 bases from J; bases unmatched to any gene: 9.

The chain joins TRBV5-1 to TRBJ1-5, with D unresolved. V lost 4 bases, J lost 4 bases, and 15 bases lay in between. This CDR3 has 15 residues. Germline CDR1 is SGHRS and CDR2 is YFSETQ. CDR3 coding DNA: TGCGCCAGCAGCCTGGGAGGCGAATGGAATCAGCCCCAGCATTTT. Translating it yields CASSLGGEWNQPQHF.

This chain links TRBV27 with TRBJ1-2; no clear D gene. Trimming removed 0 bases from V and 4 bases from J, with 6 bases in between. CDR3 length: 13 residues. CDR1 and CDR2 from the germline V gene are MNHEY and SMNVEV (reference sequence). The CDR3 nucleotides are TGTGCCAGCAGTTTATCGGGTCTCTATGGCTACACCTTC. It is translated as CASSLSGLYGYTF.

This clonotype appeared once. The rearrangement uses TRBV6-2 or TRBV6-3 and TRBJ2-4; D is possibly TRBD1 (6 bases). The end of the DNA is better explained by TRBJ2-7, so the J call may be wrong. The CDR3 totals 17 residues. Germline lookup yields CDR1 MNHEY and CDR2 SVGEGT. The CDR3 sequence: CASSYPTLTGSPYEQYF. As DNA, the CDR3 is TGTGCCAGCAGTTACCCCACCCTTACAGGGAGCCCCTACGAGCAGTACTTC.

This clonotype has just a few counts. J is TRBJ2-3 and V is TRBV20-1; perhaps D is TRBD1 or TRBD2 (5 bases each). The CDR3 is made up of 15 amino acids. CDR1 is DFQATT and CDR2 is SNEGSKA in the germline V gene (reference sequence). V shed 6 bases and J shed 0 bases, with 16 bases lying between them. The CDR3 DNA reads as TGCAGTGCCCCCCCCCAGGGACGAAGCACAGATACGCAGTATTTT. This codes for CSAPPQGRSTDTQYF.

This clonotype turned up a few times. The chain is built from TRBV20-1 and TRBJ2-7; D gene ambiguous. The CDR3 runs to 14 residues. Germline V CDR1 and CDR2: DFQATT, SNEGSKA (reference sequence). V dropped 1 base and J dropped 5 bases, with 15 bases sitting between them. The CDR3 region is CSARVRGRNHEQYF. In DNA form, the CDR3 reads TGCAGTGCTAGAGTTCGCGGTAGAAACCACGAGCAGTACTTC.

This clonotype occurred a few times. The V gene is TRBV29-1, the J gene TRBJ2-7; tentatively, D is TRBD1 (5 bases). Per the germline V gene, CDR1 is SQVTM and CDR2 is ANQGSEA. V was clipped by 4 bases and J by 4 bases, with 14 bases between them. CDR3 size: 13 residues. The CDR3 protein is CSVGFGQGYEQYF. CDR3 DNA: TGCAGCGTTGGATTTGGGCAGGGTTACGAGCAGTACTTC.

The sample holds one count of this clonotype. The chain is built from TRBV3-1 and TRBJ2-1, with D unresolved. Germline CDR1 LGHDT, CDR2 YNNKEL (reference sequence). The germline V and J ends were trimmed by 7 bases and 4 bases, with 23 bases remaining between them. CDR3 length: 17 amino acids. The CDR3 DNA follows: TGTGCCAGCAACCACGCTTTCCCGGGCCCCAAATACAATGAGCAGTTCTTC. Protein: CASNHAFPGPKYNEQFF.